One and the same sample provided the 11 T cell receptor beta chains below, sequenced in a study of metastatic and nonmetastatic thyroid tumors. The entire patient cohort was treatment-naive prior to thyroid surgery. TCRdb re-processed the PCR reads through MiXCR. The table shows about 38,000 clones, with about 25% occurring only once. The sample taken for sequencing was blood. The source is a female donor with papillary thyroid cancer or a benign thyroid nodule (not recorded which). Some clones in this sample may be carry-over from other donors' samples.

On this clone itself: A much larger clonotype is one base distant, so this may be a read error. The V gene is TRBV7-8, the J gene TRBJ2-7; 12 bases are shared with TRBD2. The better agreement between TRBJ2-5 and the DNA end casts doubt on the J call. The CDR3 covers 16 residues. CDR1 and CDR2 from the germline V gene are SGHVS and FQNEAQ. The DNA of the CDR3 is TGTGCCAGCAGCTCCCTCCTACTAGCGGGAGGAGAGACCCAGTACTTC. It translates to CASSSLLLAGGETQYF.

This clone was seen at least ten times. Other DNA sequences of this sample code for an identical CDR3. CDR3 loop: CASSFGAYEQYF. DNA for the CDR3: TGTGCCAGCAGTTTCGGGGCCTACGAGCAGTACTTC. The chain has TRBV12-3 or TRBV12-4 and TRBJ2-7; tentative D call: TRBD2 (5 bases). Between the trimmed V and J ends, which lost 3 bases and 2 bases, there was a span of 5 bases. This CDR3 has 12 residues.

By sample share, this clone is medium-sized (0.01 to 0.1%). The CDR3: CASSLLAGVTEQFF. For the CDR3, the DNA is TGTGCCAGCAGTCTACTAGCGGGAGTCACTGAGCAGTTCTTC. The genes are TRBV27 and TRBJ2-1, with TRBD2 identical over 11 bases. The CDR3 extends over 14 amino acids. The V gene's germline CDR1 is MNHEY and CDR2 SMNVEV (reference sequence). Losses at the gene ends were 5 bases for V and 9 bases for J; bases not matched to a gene: 6.

The chain recombines TRBV5-1 with TRBJ2-2, with a possible D match to TRBD2 (5 bases). Germline V gene lookup returns CDR1 SGHRS and CDR2 YFSETQ. This CDR3 has 15 residues. With 0 bases removed from V and 6 bases from J, the gap between germline ends came to 12 bases. Here the CDR3 DNA reads TGCGCCAGCAGCTTGGAAGGGAGCCAGGCCGGGGAGCTGTTTTTT. It is translated as CASSLEGSQAGELFF.

This clone was observed at least ten times. The chain has TRBV24-1 and TRBJ1-1; 9 bases are a match to TRBD1. The germline V gene has CDR1 KGHDR and CDR2 SFDVKD. This CDR3 is 16 amino acids long. J gave up 4 bases and V 2 bases, and 7 bases lay outside the gene matches. Here the CDR3 reads CATSDSRQGVSTEAFF. CDR3 DNA: TGTGCCACCAGTGATTCCAGACAGGGGGTCAGCACTGAAGCTTTCTTT.

The chain carries TRBV20-1 and TRBJ1-2; D gene uncertain. V was cut by 5 bases and J by 3 bases, with 13 bases left in between. The germline V gene encodes CDR1 DFQATT and CDR2 SNEGSKA (reference sequence). The CDR3 contains 13 residues. CDR3 protein: CSAYQLIYYGYTF. CDR3 sequence (DNA): TGCAGTGCTTATCAGCTAATATACTATGGCTACACCTTC.

This clone was recorded many times. This rearrangement joins TRBV10-3 to TRBJ1-1; no clear D gene. Deletions cut 3 bases from V and 2 bases from J, with 16 bases between. This CDR3 spans 16 amino acids. Germline V gene data show CDR1 as ENHRY and CDR2 as SYGVKD. CDR3 in DNA: TGTGCCATCAGTGAATCCGCCCCAAGTATCAACACTGAAGCTTTCTTT. This translates into CAISESAPSINTEAFF.

V usage is TRBV5-6 and J usage is TRBJ2-5, with TRBD2 as a possible D gene (5 bases). CDR1 is SGHDT and CDR2 is YYEEEE in the germline V gene. The CDR3 loop spans 13 amino acids. V lost 1 base, J lost 7 bases, and 11 bases lay in between. DNA for the CDR3: TGTGCCAGCAGCTTGAGCAGAGAGGGGACCCAGTACTTC. This sequence encodes CASSLSREGTQYF.

The chain uses TRBV20-1 and TRBJ2-7; TRBD2 matches 13 bases. This CDR3 has 17 residues. Germline CDR1 DFQATT, CDR2 SNEGSKA (reference sequence). V lost 8 bases, J lost 6 bases, and 19 bases stayed unmatched. CDR3 sequence (DNA): TGCAGTTCCCCAAACTGGTGGACTAGCGGGAGAAGGGGCGAGCAGTACTTC. This gives the protein CSSPNWWTSGRRGEQYF.

This clone was observed many times. V and J are TRBV13 and TRBJ2-5, with D perhaps being TRBD1 or TRBD2 (5 bases each). CDR1 is PRHDT, CDR2 FYEKMQ, per germline (reference sequence). The V and J ends lost 4 bases and 2 bases respectively, with 14 bases between them. This CDR3 region has 15 residues. The CDR3 DNA sequence: TGTGCCAGCAGCTATCAACCGGGACCTCAAGAGACCCAGTACTTC. Translated: CASSYQPGPQETQYF.

The J gene is TRBJ1-1, the V gene TRBV20-1, with 8 nucleotides matching TRBD1. The CDR3 runs 15 residues. CDR1 and CDR2 from the germline V gene are DFQATT and SNEGSKA (reference sequence). With V trimmed by 0 bases and J by 5 bases, 8 bases remained unmatched. The CDR3 loop reads CSAREAGQGLTEAFF. The CDR3 region has the DNA TGCAGTGCTAGAGAGGCCGGACAGGGATTGACTGAAGCTTTCTTT.